This entry features one TCR beta chain sequence. What it binds is unknown. The data belong to a study of cytomegalovirus exposure and HLA in healthy donors. Study-wide points: Most sequenced TCRs were rare (though some public TCRs occurred in many donors). Sequencing probably produced one cluster of sequence variants that were highly shared.

Primers for the PCR totalled 60 Vbeta and 13 Jbeta. Authors' methods: In a later analysis, approximately 73 million unique TCR beta chains included roughly 11 million shared by two or more donors. Assay: immunoSEQ multiplex PCR; the TCRdb copy retains only in-frame clones and omits some. The V and J calls and clone size come from that table; D and trimming were worked out from the DNA. The repertoire has about 84,000 clones, around four fifths of them found once; the top ten carry roughly 2.6%. CDR3 length: 14 amino acids. Trimming pared 6 bases from V and 2 bases from J, leaving 11 bases between. Looked up from germline, CDR1 is MDHEN and CDR2 is SYDVKM. Healthy bone marrow donors made up the donors.

Source material: PBMCs. V is TRBV28 and J is TRBJ1-3; D is perhaps TRBD1 (6 bases). The receptor comes from a male donor in good health and CMV-seropositive. CDR3 DNA sequence: TGTGCCAGCAGGAGACAGGAGACTGGAAACACCATATATTTT. Encoded protein: CASRRQETGNTIYF.